This T cell receptor beta chain comes out of a study of cytomegalovirus exposure and HLA in healthy donors (dated by TCRdb to about 2017). With respect to the entire study: In an earlier analysis of approximately 640 of the donors, 276 Gb of sequence data and roughly 100 million unique TCR beta sequences from about 190 million T cells were reported. Roughly 310 gigabases of sequencing data and approximately 85 million unique TCR sequences were included in an early release covering under 650 HLA-typed donors. The genetic ancestry cluster associated with self-reported Caucasian donors included over 80% of the roughly 400 genotyped donors. The study was designed to test whether signatures of past pathogen exposure could be identified by cataloging public T cell receptors. The T cell repertoires of 670 or so subjects were profiled by immunosequencing and related to cytomegalovirus serostatus. A separate validation cohort of roughly 120 different subjects was used in addition to the roughly 720-subject first cohort. To predict cytomegalovirus infection status, the study brought together high-throughput TCR immunosequencing, statistical association of individual TCRs with disease status, and machine learning. A later analysis re-analyzed previously published TCR beta repertoires from approximately 700 donors and added high-resolution HLA genotyping to study TCR occurrence patterns. Rather than drawing on any new phenotypic data, the later analysis identified candidate immune exposures from TCR beta sequences and the way those sequences occurred across donors. In an earlier analysis of roughly 580 of the donors, high-throughput TCR beta sequencing was used to judge whether each TCR beta V gene segment behaved as functional or pseudogenic. Donor age, sex, ethnicity and CMV serostatus were compiled alongside the repertoire data. In a later genetic analysis, genome-wide SNP genotypes for about three fifths of the roughly 670 donors were used, and that subset was treated as a discovery cohort. Every discovery cohort repertoire had been produced on one sequencing platform. Both class I and class II loci were covered by HLA typing, at four-digit resolution. The number of typed donors differed by locus: about 620-630 for A, B, C, DRB1 and DQB1; some 500 for DQA1; 606 for DPA1; and roughly 470 for DPB1. A few DR-DQ haplotypes were treated as single units for association and clustering because of strong linkage in the cohort. Among 350 to 400 genotyped donors of the cohort, an average of around 240,000 unique TCR beta nucleotide sequences were sequenced per donor, roughly 20% of them non-productive. General findings and caveats noted by the study authors: The sequencing pipeline was judged likely to have produced a cluster of highly shared sequence variants as a technical artifact. It was suggested by the authors that the approach could potentially be generalized to other disease states and immunological phenotypes. When HLA alleles, especially DR and DQ, strongly co-occurred, TCR associations were difficult to assign to individual alleles. The presence/absence analyses assumed that sequencing depth was roughly uniform across donors, and that assumption may not be true. Linkage disequilibrium might explain the correlated functional status among segregating V segments, but an unknown experimental factor could not be ruled out. According to a later genetic analysis, donors in an Asian-associated ancestry cluster had fewer N-insertions in productive TCRs than the approximately 670-donor mean. A later analysis reported that several top co-occurrence clusters appeared linked to parvovirus B19, influenza, CMV and Epstein-Barr virus. Across donors, most TCR sequences were observed very rarely, whereas some public TCRs were present in many individuals. In a later genetic analysis, a missense DCLRE1C variant was associated with V-gene and J-gene trimming of TCR beta chains, and the association was replicated in an independent cohort. Most CMV-associated TCR beta chains appeared to be HLA-restricted in a later analysis, and the HLA associations seemed to be driven largely by CMV exposure. In a later analysis, HLA-associated TCR beta chains showed more clonal expansion and lower generation probabilities than non-associated chains that were equally common. Some IMGT-functional V segments, including TRBV6-2 and TRBV6-3, could not be told apart with the 87-base-pair reads, so those segments were excluded. CMV serostatus was the only immune exposure information available for the cohort. According to a later analysis, TCR association rates differed among HLA loci, with DRB1 alleles showing the most associated TCRs and HLA-C alleles showing the fewest. The study gave a list of about 160 TCR beta chains associated with cytomegalovirus. A further reported finding was that TCR beta sequences accurately predicted the HLA-A and HLA-B alleles for most subjects in the first cohort. In an earlier analysis of under 600 of the donors, most TCR beta V segments were observed in productive rearrangements about 87% or about 30% of the time, broadly matching IMGT annotations. The classifier was reported to diagnose cytomegalovirus status with high specificity and sensitivity in both the original and validation cohorts. The cohort was sequenced for TCR beta chains only, and without alpha or paired-chain data the features that could be detected were limited. HLA typing was unavailable for some donors at each locus, so association tests used only the typed subset. Because counts were too low, 15 to 20 rarely observed V segments, including chromosome 9 orphons, were excluded from the earlier analysis of 500 to 700 of the donors. Three of the identified cytomegalovirus-associated TCR beta chains were confirmed in vitro to be specific for cytomegalovirus antigens. In a later analysis, 15,000 to 20,000 TCR beta sequences were associated with specific HLA alleles at a false discovery rate of 0.05.

CDR1 and CDR2, per the germline V gene, are LGHNA and YNFKEQ. A total of 14 residues make up the CDR3, ends included. CDR3 DNA only is kept here, 42 bases in frame from base 1. Cut back by 4 bases and 5 bases, the V and J ends lie 9 bases apart. In total, around 600 healthy bone marrow donors made up the cohort. At the time of sampling, every cohort member was nominally healthy, though immune exposures that went unrecorded were likely present. The donor was CMV seropositive and belonged to the group of some 290 seropositive cohort members. A peripheral blood sample was provided by each donor, and peripheral blood mononuclear cells were used for TCR beta sequencing. Genomic DNA was extracted from the blood cell samples with the Qiagen DNeasy Blood Extraction Kit. This clone was counted between two and nine times. Its antigen is not yet known. The conserved phenylalanine or tryptophan normally closing the CDR3 is absent here, so this likely arose from a read error.

The method was the immunoSEQ multiplex PCR assay. The multiplex PCR relied on a mix of 60 forward primers for TCR Vbeta segments and 13 reverse primers for TCR Jbeta segments. A multiplex PCR assay on genomic DNA amplified the CDR3 region of rearranged TCR beta genes. Amplified TCR beta libraries were sequenced as 87-base-pair reads on the Illumina HiSeq System. The authors processed their data as follows. A later analysis tallied around 82 million unique TCR beta chains across the 666 repertoires, and approximately 12 million of those chains were shared by two or more donors. Raw reads were error-corrected and collapsed into unique sequences by a nearest-neighbor algorithm in which closely related sequences were merged to remove PCR and sequencing errors. To assign V, D and J gene segments, CDR3 sequences were aligned to IMGT reference sequences. For a sequence to be retained, a match of at least six nucleotides was required to both a V gene segment and a J gene segment. Rearrangements were called productive when the CDR3 lacked stop codons and stayed in frame with V and J; all others were non-productive. Following IMGT convention, CDR3 was defined as the stretch from the second conserved V-encoded cysteine up to the conserved J-encoded phenylalanine. Sequences without an unambiguous match to a single V gene segment were excluded from the earlier analysis of 450 to 750 of the donors. In an earlier analysis of around 600 of the donors, V segments were called functional above 56.7% productive rearrangements and were called segregating when the between-donor standard deviation exceeded 5%. To diagnose cytomegalovirus status from the catalog of TCR beta chain sequences, a statistical classification framework was built. In a later analysis, TCR nucleotide sequences were compared against IMGT/GENE-DB human TR gene sequences so that V and J genes could be assigned. In a later analysis, CDR3 sequences and most-parsimonious VDJ recombination scenarios were assigned using the TCRdist pipeline. In a later analysis, each TCR beta chain was defined by its CDR3 amino acid sequence together with its V-gene family, and reads without a unique V-gene family were excluded. To address suspected cross-contamination and a sequencing artifact, a later analysis removed several hundred highly shared, low-generation-probability nucleotide sequences. For each public chain, a later analysis derived a clonal expansion index from normalized ranks of inferred template counts within each repertoire. Generation probabilities in a later analysis came from a VDJ recombination model fitted to out-of-frame rearrangements, and those results were checked against IGoR. In a later analysis, hypergeometric tests were used to score TCR-TCR, TCR-HLA and TCR-CMV co-occurrence, with a repertoire-size bias correction applied to TCR pairs. In a later analysis, false discovery rates were estimated by permuting HLA or CMV assignments 20 times. In a later analysis, co-occurring TCRs were grouped using DBSCAN, with TCRdist sequence similarity added in when clustering inside HLA-allele-positive subsets. Repertoires with fewer than 30,000 or more than 120,000 public chains, plus five repertoires with anomalous nucleotide sharing, were excluded from co-occurrence clustering. TCRdb took over this immuneACCESS table, retaining in-frame rearrangements with V and J assigned. Such tables are incomplete; in checked studies, under half of the missing clones stem from an unresolved V gene, and the remainder is unexplained. That table furnishes V, J and clone size, whereas the DNA furnished D and trimming. Across this sample there are 150,000 or so clones, with about 80% seen only once. The top ten clonotypes cover over 8% of the sample.

Sample: PBMCs. The rearranged chain carries TRBV4-2 and TRBJ1-6; the D segment cannot be called with confidence. This TCR was sampled from a man aged 18 to 35 in good health and CMV-seropositive. The CDR3 loop reads CASSRVQNNSPLHL. The bases read TGTGCCAGCAGCCGGGTACAGAATAATTCACCCCTCCACCTT.